This T cell receptor (beta chain) was retrieved from a study of breast tumors, draining lymph nodes, adjacent tissues. There are 16 residues in the CDR3. Trimming left V 1 base short and J 7 bases short, with 17 bases between. The V gene's germline CDR1 is LNHNV and CDR2 YYDKDF (reference sequence). TCRdb reprocessed the multiplex PCR reads via MiXCR and lists one record per CDR3 protein. The table shows some 31,000 distinct CDR3 sequences, with roughly 69% occurring only once. J is TRBJ2-1 and V is TRBV15; possibly TRBD2 for D (6 bases). The TCR was taken from a female donor with breast cancer. Some clones in this sample may be carry-over from other donors' samples. Sequencing was carried out using breast tumor tissue. In DNA form, the CDR3 reads TGTGCCACCAGCAGAGCGGAGGGCGTTTGGCTGAATGAGCAGTTCTTC. It encodes CATSRAEGVWLNEQFF.